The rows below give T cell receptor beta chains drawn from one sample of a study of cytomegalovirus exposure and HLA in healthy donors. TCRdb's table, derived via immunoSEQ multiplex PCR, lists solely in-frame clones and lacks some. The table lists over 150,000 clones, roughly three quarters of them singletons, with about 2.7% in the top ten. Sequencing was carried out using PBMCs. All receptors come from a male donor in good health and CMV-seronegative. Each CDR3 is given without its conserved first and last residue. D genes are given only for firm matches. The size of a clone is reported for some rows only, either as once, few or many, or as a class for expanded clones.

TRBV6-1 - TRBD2 ASREPGLGRYEQY
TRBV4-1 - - ASSRTEGNTEAF
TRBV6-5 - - ASSYSAGMNTEAF
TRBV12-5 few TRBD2 ASGSAGTSGGGVEQF
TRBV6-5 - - ASTSSTGELF
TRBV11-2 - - ASSVGVSGNTIY
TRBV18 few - ASSRQEGGSQPQH
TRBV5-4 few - ASSLGATQY
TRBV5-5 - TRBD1 ASSLGDRGAEQY
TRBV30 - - AWSVYPNVHYEQY
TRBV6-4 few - ASSRSPGEGPQH
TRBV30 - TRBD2 GSGRDTQY
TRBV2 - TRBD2 ASWFSGTSYEQY
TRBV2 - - ASSVTGEQVQPQH
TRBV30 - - AWLGSLGGLTGELF